Below, 20 T cell receptor beta chains from the same sample are listed, as sequenced in a study of human T cells and chemical hapten exposure. The time point denotes: pre-sensitization, week 0. The treatment here: therapeutic diphenylcyclopropenone sensitization with weekly scalp DPC. TCRdb passed the RACE reads through MiXCR, listing each CDR3 protein once. The sample has about 80,000 distinct CDR3 sequences, 14% seen once. The sample consisted of whole blood, taken in connection with sensitization to the hapten diphenylcyclopropenone (DPC). These receptors originate from a woman between 45 and 60 years old with alopecia areata. Some clones in this sample may be carry-over from other donors' samples.

The chain links TRBV11-3 to TRBJ2-1; 7 bases match TRBD2. CDR1 SGHNT and CDR2 YENEEA come from the germline V gene. The J segment lost 0 bases and the V segment lost 5 bases, leaving 10 bases of the junction unmatched. The CDR3 is 17 residues long. The CDR3 reads CASSPTWGLNSYNEQFF. The CDR3 region has the DNA TGTGCCAGCAGCCCAACCTGGGGACTAAACTCCTACAATGAGCAGTTCTTC.

This clonotype has just a few counts. The chain links TRBV25-1 to TRBJ2-7, with D possibly matching TRBD2 (6 bases). The CDR3 extends over 15 amino acids. Deletions cut 4 bases from V and 1 base from J, with 14 bases between. Per the germline V gene, CDR1 is MGHDK and CDR2 is SYGVNS. The CDR3 is CASSGRGSRSYEQYF. CDR3 sequence (DNA): TGTGCCAGCAGTGGACGGGGGAGTAGGTCCTACGAGCAGTACTTC.

V usage is TRBV6-5 and J usage is TRBJ2-1, with TRBD2 identical over 9 bases. Looked up from germline, CDR1 is MNHEY and CDR2 is SVGAGI. There are 16 residues in the CDR3. The ends lost 0 bases at V and 4 bases at J; junction bases unmatched: 4. The CDR3 bases are TGTGCCAGCAGTTACTCCGCGGGAGGGCGTTACAATGAGCAGTTCTTC. Residues: CASSYSAGGRYNEQFF.

This sequence joins TRBV5-1 and TRBJ2-3; no definite D call. Germline lookup yields CDR1 SGHRS and CDR2 YFSETQ. Trimming removed 0 bases from V and 0 bases from J, with 5 bases in between. The CDR3 is 14 residues long. CDR3 sequence: CASSLGVSTDTQYF. The CDR3 bases are TGCGCCAGCAGCTTGGGGGTCAGCACAGATACGCAGTATTTT.

This clonotype was detected a few times. The chain is built from TRBV19 and TRBJ1-1, with 8 positions matching TRBD1. The germline V gene encodes CDR1 LNHDA and CDR2 SQIVND (reference sequence). This CDR3 is built from 16 residues. The CDR3 nucleotides are TGTGCTTCACAAACCAGACAGGGGCTATTGAACACTGAAGCTTTCTTT. As protein: CASQTRQGLLNTEAFF.

The chain links TRBV20-1 to TRBJ1-5, with D perhaps matching TRBD1 (5 bases). The germline V and J ends were trimmed by 5 bases and 3 bases, with 11 bases remaining between them. Germline V CDR1 and CDR2: DFQATT, SNEGSKA (reference sequence). CDR3 length: 13 residues. In DNA, the CDR3 is TGCAGTGCTCCCCGGGACCCCAATCAGCCCCAGCATTTT. Translating it yields CSAPRDPNQPQHF.

The gene calls are TRBV7-8 and TRBJ1-3, with D maybe TRBD1 (6 bases). The CDR3 is made up of 17 amino acids. Germline CDR1 SGHVS, CDR2 FQNEAQ. Trimming stripped 4 bases from V and 0 bases from J, with 16 bases between. The CDR3, as DNA: TGTGCCAGCAGCTCAGGACCAGGACAGTTCTCTGGAAACACCATATATTTT. Translation gives CASSSGPGQFSGNTIYF.

As regards this clonotype: One end of the junction is discordant with germline, which a read error may explain. The V gene is TRBV12-3 or TRBV12-4, the J gene TRBJ2-3; TRBD2 aligns across 7 bases. CDR3 length: 20 residues. CDR3 sequence (DNA): TGTGCCAGCAGTTTCGGGAGGTCCACCTATAACGTTTTCTCCACAGAAACGCAGTATTTT. Amino acids: CASSFGRSTYNVFSTETQYF.

This clonotype was detected only a few times. The rearrangement links TRBV29-1 to TRBJ1-1; D gene ambiguous. V lost 6 bases and J 2 bases, leaving 4 bases between the germline ends. CDR3 length equals 10 residues. Per germline, CDR1 SQVTM and CDR2 ANQGSEA. The CDR3: CSVRNTEAFF. DNA for the CDR3: TGCAGCGTCCGAAACACTGAAGCTTTCTTT.

The chain employs TRBV11-2 and TRBJ2-1, with D possibly being TRBD1 or TRBD2 (5 bases each). Trimming pared 5 bases from V and 0 bases from J, leaving 14 bases between. The germline gives CDR1 SGHAT, CDR2 FQNNGV. The CDR3 is 16 amino acids. The CDR3 spells CASSGRDPSSYNEQFF. The CDR3 bases are TGTGCCAGCAGCGGACGGGACCCAAGCTCCTACAATGAGCAGTTCTTC.

The chain recombines TRBV27 with TRBJ1-1; D unclear. The CDR3 contains 14 residues. The V gene lost 5 bases and the J gene lost 1 base, with 11 bases spanning the gap. Germline values: CDR1 MNHEY, CDR2 SMNVEV (reference sequence). CDR3: CASSPRVSNTEAFF. Here the CDR3 DNA reads TGTGCCAGCAGTCCTAGGGTCTCGAACACTGAAGCTTTCTTT.

This clonotype was seen only a few times. The chain combines TRBV3-1 with TRBJ1-2; a possible D gene is TRBD1 (5 bases). The ends were cut back, 8 bases at V and 0 bases at J, with 19 bases in the middle. The germline CDR1 and CDR2 sequences are LGHDT and YNNKEL (reference sequence). This CDR3 comprises 16 residues. CDR3 sequence: CASSKDRGLPNYGYTF. The CDR3 DNA reads as TGTGCCAGCTCCAAGGATCGGGGACTACCTAACTATGGCTACACCTTC.

The chain couples TRBV6-5 to TRBJ2-1, with TRBD2 identical over 14 bases. The V gene end was trimmed by 5 bases and the J gene end by 10 bases; junction bases not matched to a gene: 7. The CDR3 extends over 15 amino acids. CDR1 and CDR2 (germline): MNHEY, SVGAGI. CDR3 loop: CASSAPGLAGVEQFF. The DNA for the CDR3 is TGTGCCAGCAGTGCCCCGGGACTAGCGGGAGTGGAGCAGTTCTTC.

Remarks on this clonotype: A read error may explain this, as a much larger clone is one base away. This chain connects TRBV11-2 to TRBJ2-7; tentatively, D is TRBD1 (5 bases). In germline, CDR1 is SGHAT, CDR2 FQNNGV. The CDR3 is made up of 14 amino acids. CDR3 nucleotide sequence: TGTGCCTGCAGCTTAGTCCCAGGGCCCTACGAGCAGTACTTC. This translates into CACSLVPGPYEQYF.

A few counts support this clonotype. V usage is TRBV11-2 and J usage is TRBJ2-3, with TRBD2 identical over 14 bases. V was clipped by 3 bases and J by 4 bases; unmatched bases: 0. This CDR3 spans 15 amino acids. Germline CDR1 SGHAT, CDR2 FQNNGV. The CDR3, as DNA: TGTGCCAGCAGCTTGACTAGCGGGAGGGCAGATACGCAGTATTTT. This translates into CASSLTSGRADTQYF.

This clonotype has at least ten counts. The gene calls are TRBV7-2 and TRBJ1-1, with TRBD1 as a possible D gene (5 bases). The CDR3 consists of 14 residues. Germline V gives CDR1 SGHTA, CDR2 FQGNSA. Trimming removed 6 bases from V and 2 bases from J, with 13 bases in between. The CDR3 nucleotides read TGTGCCAGCAGATCGGGACGCCTAAACACTGAAGCTTTCTTT. As protein: CASRSGRLNTEAFF. Looking up the rest from reference TRBV7-2 and TRBJ1-1 gives the full variable domain: GAGVSQSPSNKVTEKGKDVELRCDPISGHTALYWYRQSLGQGLEFLIYFQGNSAPDKSGLPSDRFSAERTGGSVSTLTIQRTQQEDSAVYLCASRSGRLNTEAFFGQGTRLTVV.

Of note for this clonotype: This CDR3 is missing its conserved last phenylalanine or tryptophan, likely due to a read error. The chain employs TRBV20-1 and TRBJ2-1; no definite D call. V gave up 6 bases and J gave up 9 bases, with 18 bases separating them. Germline CDR1 and CDR2: DFQATT and SNEGSKA (reference sequence). CDR3 length: 13 residues. The CDR3 is CSAYDEPDGEQFL. In DNA form, the CDR3 reads TGCAGTGCCTACGACGAGCCGGACGGTGAGCAGTTCTTA.

The J gene is TRBJ2-7, the V gene TRBV11-2; 10 nucleotides align to TRBD1. Germline V gives CDR1 SGHAT, CDR2 FQNNGV. Germline trimming cut 5 bases from V and 5 bases from J; bases unmatched to any gene: 9. The CDR3 extends over 15 amino acids. The CDR3 bases are TGTGCCAGCAGCCCCCCGGGACAGGGGTTTGACGAGCAGTACTTC. The encoded protein is CASSPPGQGFDEQYF.

Comment on this clonotype: One end of the junction varies from germline; a read error may be responsible. The chain links TRBV30 to TRBJ2-7, with TRBD2 identical over 10 bases. Per germline, CDR1 GTSNPN and CDR2 SVGIG (reference sequence). CDR3 size: 15 residues. The CDR3 region has the DNA TGTGCCTGGAGTGTAACCAGCGGGAGGGCCCACGAGCAGTACTTT. The encoded protein is CAWSVTSGRAHEQYF. The full variable domain, in which reference TRBV30 and TRBJ2-7 provide the parts outside the CDR3, is SQTIHQWPATLVQPVGSPLSLECTVEGTSNPNLYWYRQAAGRGLQLLFYSVGIGQISSEVPQNLSASRPQDRQFILSSKKLLLSDSGFYLCAWSVTSGRAHEQYFGPGTRLTVT.

The rearrangement joins TRBV7-9 to TRBJ2-2, with TRBD1 matching 7 bases. The length of the CDR3 is 14 residues. With 6 bases clipped from V and 5 bases from J, the junction kept 6 bases outside the gene matches. Germline V CDR1 and CDR2: SEHNR, FQNEAQ (reference sequence). CDR3 coding DNA: TGTGCCAGCAGGCCCCGACAGGGTACCGGGGAGCTGTTTTTT. Translation gives CASRPRQGTGELFF.